The clone carrying this TCR beta chain appeared once. The PCR employed 60 Vbeta primers together with 13 Jbeta primers. Only in-frame clones appear in the TCRdb table, and some are missing; sequencing was by immunoSEQ multiplex PCR. This sample carries 200,000 to 250,000 clones, roughly 75% of them seen once, and the ten largest clones take about 1.9%. This CDR3 is built from 14 residues. Germline values: CDR1 MNHNS, CDR2 SASEGT. Trimming at V came to 6 bases and at J to 5 bases, leaving 6 bases not matched to a gene. The source of the sample is a study of cytomegalovirus exposure and HLA in healthy donors.

The origin of this receptor is a woman aged 25 to 45 in good health and CMV-seronegative. The chain couples TRBV6-1 to TRBJ2-5, with 10 nucleotides matching TRBD2. The specimen was PBMCs. As DNA, the CDR3 is TGTGCCAGCAGAGCCGGGACTAGCGTTGAGACCCAGTACTTC. Translated, it gives CASRAGTSVETQYF.